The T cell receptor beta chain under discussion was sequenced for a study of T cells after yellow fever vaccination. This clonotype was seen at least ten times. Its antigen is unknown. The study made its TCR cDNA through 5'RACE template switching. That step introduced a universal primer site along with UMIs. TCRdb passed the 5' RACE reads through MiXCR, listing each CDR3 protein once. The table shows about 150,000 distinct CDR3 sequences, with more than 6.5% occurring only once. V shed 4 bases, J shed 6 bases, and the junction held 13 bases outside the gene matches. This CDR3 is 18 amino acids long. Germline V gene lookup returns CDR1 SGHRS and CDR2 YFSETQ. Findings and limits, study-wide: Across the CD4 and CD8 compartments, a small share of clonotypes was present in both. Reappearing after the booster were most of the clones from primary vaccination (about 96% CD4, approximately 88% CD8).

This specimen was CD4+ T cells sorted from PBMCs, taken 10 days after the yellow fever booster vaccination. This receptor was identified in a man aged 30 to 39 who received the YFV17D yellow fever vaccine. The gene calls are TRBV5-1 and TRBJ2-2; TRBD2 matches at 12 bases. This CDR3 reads CASSASGLAGSSAGELFF. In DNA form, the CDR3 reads TGCGCCAGCAGCGCCTCTGGACTAGCGGGGAGTTCCGCCGGGGAGCTGTTTTTT.